This T cell receptor (beta chain) appears in the sequencing data of a study of response to subunit inactivated influenza vaccine. The CDR3 totals 15 residues. Trimming at V came to 3 bases and at J to 2 bases, leaving 9 bases not matched to a gene. Germline CDR1 is DFQATT and CDR2 is SNEGSKA (reference sequence). TCRdb called the RT-PCR reads again in MiXCR, with one record for every CDR3 protein. Of more than 400,000 distinct CDR3 sequences detected, approximately 11% appear once; the ten largest clones hold approximately 12%. This clonotype showed up many times. This receptor was taken from a man in his fifties who received an inactivated influenza vaccine. Sequencing was performed on PBMCs from blood, taken 45 days after vaccination. The rearrangement uses TRBV20-1 and TRBJ2-5; 7 nucleotides agree with TRBD2. The CDR3 reads CSARISGNKQETQYF. The CDR3, as DNA: TGCAGTGCTAGGATAAGCGGGAACAAGCAAGAGACCCAGTACTTC.